The 30 T cell receptor beta chains below were found in one sample sequenced in a study of technical replicates of blood from a few donors. Sequenced by immunoSEQ multiplex PCR; TCRdb stores in-frame clones only, minus some. The table includes tens of thousands of clones, 90% to 96% detected once. The sample was T cells isolated from PBMCs. The source is a human donor in good health.

The CDR3 region has the DNA TGTGCCTCGCGACCGGGGGGGGAGGACTACAATGAGCAGTTCTTC. Its translation: CASRPGGEDYNEQFF. The rearrangement joins TRBV30 to TRBJ2-1; 8 bases are a match to TRBD2. Germline trimming cut 7 bases from V and 3 bases from J; bases unmatched to any gene: 11. The CDR3 has 15 residues. The germline V gene has CDR1 GTSNPN and CDR2 SVGIG (reference sequence).

The rearrangement links TRBV27 to TRBJ1-2, with D perhaps TRBD1 (5 bases). V gave up 5 bases and J gave up 3 bases, with 13 bases separating them. Germline values: CDR1 MNHEY, CDR2 SMNVEV (reference sequence). The CDR3 totals 14 residues. In DNA form, the CDR3 reads TGTGCCAGCAGTCCGCGGGGCTTTTACTATGGCTACACCTTC. Protein: CASSPRGFYYGYTF.

The genes are TRBV4-2 and TRBJ1-1; 7 nucleotides agree with TRBD1. V dropped 4 bases and J dropped 7; count of bases not matched to a gene: 12. The CDR3 is 15 residues long. Germline V CDR1 and CDR2: LGHNA, YNFKEQ. CDR3 nucleotide sequence: TGTGCCAGCAGCCGAACAACCGAGGGGGCGGGTGAAGCTTTCTTT. Encoded protein: CASSRTTEGAGEAFF.

The chain is built from TRBV5-8 and TRBJ2-7; D is unresolved. Trimming cost V 1 base and J 0 bases, with 8 bases left between them. In germline, CDR1 is SGHTS, CDR2 YDEGEE. The CDR3 contains 14 residues. The CDR3 spells CASSLRWSSYEQYF. The CDR3 DNA reads TGTGCCAGCAGCTTGAGGTGGAGCTCCTACGAGCAGTACTTC.

The genes are TRBV5-1 and TRBJ1-2, with unresolved D. The germline CDR1 and CDR2 sequences are SGHRS and YFSETQ. V lost 2 bases and J lost 3, with 11 bases in between. CDR3 length: 14 amino acids. The DNA of the CDR3 is TGCGCCAGCAGCTTTGCGGAGATGGACTATGGCTACACCTTC. It specifies CASSFAEMDYGYTF.

The rearrangement links TRBV6-5 to TRBJ1-3; D unresolved. The CDR3 spans 14 residues. Deletions cut 8 bases from V and 4 bases from J, with 15 bases between. Germline CDR1 and CDR2: MNHEY and SVGAGI. As DNA, the CDR3 is TGTGCCAGCCGGGATCGGGCGGGCGGAAACACCATATATTTT. This codes for CASRDRAGGNTIYF.

V usage is TRBV4-1 and J usage is TRBJ2-2; tentatively, D is TRBD2 (5 bases). The CDR3 is made up of 13 amino acids. CDR1 is MGHRA and CDR2 is YSYEKL in the germline V gene. The V end was cut by 4 bases, the J end by 6 bases, with 9 bases between. This CDR3 reads CASSPTRSGELFF. The CDR3 nucleotides are TGCGCCAGCAGCCCAACTAGATCCGGGGAGCTGTTTTTT.

This clone was counted only a few times. This chain links TRBV4-2 with TRBJ1-1; D is uncertain. Looked up from germline, CDR1 is LGHNA and CDR2 is YNFKEQ. V lost 1 base and J 3 bases, leaving 9 bases between the germline ends. This CDR3 comprises 14 residues. The CDR3 sequence: CASSQVGQDTEAFF. In DNA form, the CDR3 reads TGTGCCAGCAGCCAAGTAGGTCAGGACACTGAAGCTTTCTTT.

The chain recombines TRBV6-5 with TRBJ2-2; D may be TRBD2 (5 bases). CDR1 and CDR2 (germline): MNHEY, SVGAGI. Trimming removed 4 bases from V and 6 bases from J, with 18 bases in between. CDR3 length: 16 amino acids. The CDR3: CASSFNRMARAGELFF. The CDR3 coding sequence is TGTGCCAGCAGTTTTAATAGGATGGCGCGGGCCGGGGAGCTGTTTTTT.

This clone was counted only a few times. The V gene is TRBV5-6, the J gene TRBJ2-4; 14 bases align to TRBD2. This CDR3 region has 15 residues. J gave up 9 bases and V 4 bases, and 6 bases lay outside the gene matches. In germline, CDR1 is SGHDT, CDR2 YYEEEE. The CDR3 reads CASSEGTSGRGIQYF. The CDR3 bases are TGTGCCAGCAGCGAGGGGACTAGCGGGAGAGGCATTCAGTACTTC.

This chain uses TRBV30 with TRBJ1-2, with 7 bases aligning to TRBD1. Germline trimming cut 6 bases from V and 1 base from J; bases unmatched to any gene: 8. The CDR3 loop spans 14 amino acids. The V gene's germline CDR1 is GTSNPN and CDR2 SVGIG (reference sequence). CDR3 in amino acids: CACKDRLLNYGYTF. CDR3 coding DNA: TGTGCCTGTAAGGACAGGCTACTTAACTATGGCTACACCTTC.

The chain is built from TRBV6-5 and TRBJ2-5; 11 bases are shared with TRBD2. From germline, CDR1 is MNHEY and CDR2 SVGAGI. The CDR3 is made up of 15 amino acids. Trimming took 10 bases from V and 4 from J; bases not matched to a gene: 11. The CDR3 coding sequence is TGTGCCACCGCAAGTAGCGGGAGGGGGGGAGAGACCCAGTACTTC. The encoded protein is CATASSGRGGETQYF.

The chain carries TRBV6-5 and TRBJ2-3; D is perhaps TRBD1 (5 bases). Looked up from germline, CDR1 is MNHEY and CDR2 is SVGAGI. Trimming left V 6 bases short and J 7 bases short, with 14 bases between. This CDR3 spans 13 amino acids. The CDR3 reads CASRPNRGNTQYF. CDR3 bases: TGTGCCAGCAGGCCGAATAGGGGAAATACGCAGTATTTT.

The chain joins TRBV7-3 to TRBJ1-1; TRBD1 might be the D (6 bases). Germline CDR1 and CDR2: SGHTA and FQGTGA. This CDR3 spans 14 amino acids. With 4 bases removed from V and 3 bases from J, the gap between germline ends came to 12 bases. CDR3 nucleotides: TGTGCCAGCAGCTCGTCGGGACATGACACTGAAGCTTTCTTT. Translation: CASSSSGHDTEAFF.

This chain uses TRBV28 with TRBJ2-7; 8 nucleotides line up with TRBD1. CDR1 and CDR2 from the germline V gene are MDHEN and SYDVKM. With V trimmed by 7 bases and J by 1 base, 3 bases remained unmatched. The CDR3 has 13 residues. The CDR3 region has the DNA TGTGCCAGCATACGACAGGGGTCCTACGAGCAGTACTTC. Its translation: CASIRQGSYEQYF.

The V call is TRBV2, the J call TRBJ2-5; possible D gene TRBD1, 5 bases. The CDR3 totals 13 residues. Trimming shortened V by 6 bases and J by 5 bases, and 13 bases separated the two germline ends. Germline CDR1 and CDR2: SNHLY and FYNNEI. In nucleotides, the CDR3 is TGTGCCAGCAGAGGGGCAGCGTTCGAGACCCAGTACTTC. Encoded protein: CASRGAAFETQYF.

V is TRBV11-2 and J is TRBJ2-7; TRBD1 agrees at 7 bases. With V trimmed by 5 bases and J by 1 base, 2 bases remained unmatched. CDR3 length: 13 amino acids. The V gene's germline CDR1 is SGHAT and CDR2 FQNNGV. The CDR3 loop is CASSQGQSYEQYF. CDR3 in DNA: TGTGCCAGCAGCCAGGGACAGTCCTACGAGCAGTACTTC.

V usage is TRBV5-4 and J usage is TRBJ2-7; TRBD1 agrees at 7 bases. Losses at the gene ends were 5 bases for V and 2 bases for J; bases not matched to a gene: 4. This CDR3 region has 13 residues. The V gene's germline CDR1 is SGHNT and CDR2 YYREEE (reference sequence). DNA of the CDR3: TGTGCCAGCAGACCCGGGACAGCCTACGAGCAGTACTTC. Amino acids: CASRPGTAYEQYF.

The V call is TRBV27, the J call TRBJ2-1; a weak D match, TRBD2 (7 bases). The length of the CDR3 is 17 residues. The V end lost 0 bases, the J end lost 5 bases, and 17 bases lay between the germline ends. CDR1 and CDR2 (germline): MNHEY, SMNVEV (reference sequence). The CDR3 DNA sequence: TGTGCCAGCAGTTTATCGAGGGCGGGGGCACCACACAATGAGCAGTTCTTC. Translating gives CASSLSRAGAPHNEQFF.

The chain employs TRBV28 and TRBJ2-5; a weak D match, TRBD1 (6 bases). Per germline, CDR1 MDHEN and CDR2 SYDVKM. This CDR3 is 16 amino acids long. The V and J ends lost 5 bases and 1 base respectively, with 17 bases between them. CDR3 in amino acids: CASSTIRQDFQETQYF. The CDR3 DNA reads TGTGCCAGCAGTACGATCCGACAGGACTTCCAAGAGACCCAGTACTTC.

The J gene is TRBJ2-7, the V gene TRBV7-2; 7 bases map to TRBD1. This CDR3 is built from 12 residues. Trimming took 5 bases from V and 3 from J; bases not matched to a gene: 1. Per the germline V gene, CDR1 is SGHTA and CDR2 is FQGNSA. CDR3 protein: CASSRQGYEQYF. The DNA for the CDR3 is TGTGCCAGCAGCAGACAGGGCTACGAGCAGTACTTC.

A single count supports this clone. The chain is built from TRBV5-6 and TRBJ1-2; D is perhaps TRBD1 (5 bases). V dropped 2 bases and J dropped 3 bases, with 8 bases sitting between them. Germline V gene lookup returns CDR1 SGHDT and CDR2 YYEEEE. The CDR3 consists of 13 residues. CDR3 sequence (DNA): TGTGCCAGCAGCTTAATACAGGACTATGGCTACACCTTC. Amino acid sequence: CASSLIQDYGYTF.

This clone was observed a single time. The sample contains more than one DNA sequence encoding this CDR3. The chain joins TRBV28 to TRBJ1-1, with D possibly being TRBD1 (5 bases). This CDR3 region has 13 residues. Deletions cut 6 bases from V and 3 bases from J, with 11 bases between. Germline V gives CDR1 MDHEN, CDR2 SYDVKM. The CDR3, as DNA: TGTGCCAGCAGCCTGACAGTATACACTGAAGCTTTCTTT. Protein: CASSLTVYTEAFF. The variable domain in full, completed from reference TRBV28 and TRBJ1-1, reads DVKVTQSSRYLVKRTGEKVFLECVQDMDHENMFWYRQDPGLGLRLIYFSYDVKMKEKGDIPEGYSVSREKKERFSLILESASTNQTSMYLCASSLTVYTEAFFGQGTRLTVV.

The genes are TRBV6-4 and TRBJ2-3; 7 bases are shared with TRBD1. V lost 1 base to trimming and J lost 3 bases; unmatched junction nucleotides: 7. Per the germline V gene, CDR1 is MRHNA and CDR2 is SNTAGT. The CDR3 loop spans 16 amino acids. Written as DNA, the CDR3 is TGTGCCAGCAGTGACTTTACAGGGGCGAGAACAGATACGCAGTATTTT. This sequence encodes CASSDFTGARTDTQYF.

The chain uses TRBV11-2 and TRBJ1-5; 8 bases are shared with TRBD1. The CDR3 totals 14 residues. V lost 4 bases to trimming and J lost 5 bases; unmatched junction nucleotides: 4. Germline-derived CDR1 and CDR2 are SGHAT and FQNNGV. The CDR3 nucleotides read TGTGCCAGCAGCTCAGACAGGGGACATCAGCCCCAGCATTTT. This codes for CASSSDRGHQPQHF. The whole variable domain, remainder taken from reference TRBV11-2 and TRBJ1-5, is EAGVAQSPRYKIIEKRQSVAFWCNPISGHATLYWYQQILGQGPKLLIQFQNNGVVDDSQLPKDRFSAERLKGVDSTLKIQPAKLEDSAVYLCASSSDRGHQPQHFGDGTRLSIL.

The chain is built from TRBV19 and TRBJ2-1; 7 bases agree with TRBD2. J was trimmed by 8 bases and V by 7 bases; bases with no gene match: 8. In germline, CDR1 is LNHDA, CDR2 SQIVND (reference sequence). The CDR3 spans 13 residues. CDR3 protein: CASIPGGTHEQFF. The CDR3 DNA reads as TGTGCCAGTATACCCGGGGGGACTCATGAGCAGTTCTTC.

The chain has TRBV27 and TRBJ2-7; no reliable D call. The CDR3 totals 15 residues. V was trimmed by 0 bases and J by 2 bases, leaving 11 bases between them. From germline, CDR1 is MNHEY and CDR2 SMNVEV (reference sequence). The CDR3 nucleotides are TGTGCCAGCAGTTTATCGTTCCGACACCCCTACGAGCAGTACTTC. Its translation is CASSLSFRHPYEQYF.

V usage is TRBV11-3 and J usage is TRBJ2-1; D call uncertain. Trimming took 1 base from V and 10 from J, leaving 8 bases between them. Germline lookup yields CDR1 SGHNT and CDR2 YENEEA. CDR3 size: 12 residues. The CDR3 here is CASSLGLKEQFF. In DNA, the CDR3 is TGTGCCAGCAGCTTAGGACTGAAGGAGCAGTTCTTC.

The rearrangement joins TRBV7-9 to TRBJ2-1, with no clear D. V lost 2 bases and J 3 bases, leaving 14 bases between the germline ends. The CDR3 covers 16 residues. CDR1 is SEHNR and CDR2 is FQNEAQ in the germline V gene (reference sequence). The CDR3 region has the DNA TGTGCCAGCAGCTTATTTGGCGGAACGTTCTACAATGAGCAGTTCTTC. Translated: CASSLFGGTFYNEQFF.

The gene calls are TRBV28 and TRBJ1-2, with D unclear. Germline V gene data show CDR1 as MDHEN and CDR2 as SYDVKM. This CDR3 has 15 amino acids. V lost 3 bases and J 1 base, leaving 12 bases between the germline ends. The CDR3 bases are TGTGCCAGCAGTTTCCTCGGAGGCGTTAACTATGGCTACACCTTC. This codes for CASSFLGGVNYGYTF.